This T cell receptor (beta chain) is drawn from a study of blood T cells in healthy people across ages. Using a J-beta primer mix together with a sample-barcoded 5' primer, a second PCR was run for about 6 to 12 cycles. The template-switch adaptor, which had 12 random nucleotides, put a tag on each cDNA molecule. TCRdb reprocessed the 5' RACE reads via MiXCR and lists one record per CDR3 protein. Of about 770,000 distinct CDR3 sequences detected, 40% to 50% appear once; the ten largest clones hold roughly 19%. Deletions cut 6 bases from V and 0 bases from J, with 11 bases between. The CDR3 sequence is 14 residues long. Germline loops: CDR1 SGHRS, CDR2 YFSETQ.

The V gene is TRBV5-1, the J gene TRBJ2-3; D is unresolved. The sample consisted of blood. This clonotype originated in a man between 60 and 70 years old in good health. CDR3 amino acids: CASNDPGSTDTQYF. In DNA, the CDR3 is TGCGCCAGCAACGACCCGGGTAGCACAGATACGCAGTATTTT.